This T cell receptor beta chain comes out of a study of blood T cell repertoires in COVID-19 (dated by TCRdb to between 2020 and 2021). The study in broad terms: Recovered participants in ImmuneRACE Cohort 3 were defined as having two consecutive negative NP/OP PCR tests, clearance from a healthcare professional, or resolution of symptoms. The collaborator samples originated in the United States, Italy and Spain and spanned the acute and convalescent phases of COVID-19. The samples were drawn from two sources: the first 160 participants of the ongoing ImmuneRACE study, and over 1,000 subjects contributed by 6 global collaborators. A de-identified subject ID, COVID-19 status, age in years and sex were almost always included in the sample metadata. A freely available public database, intended as a resource for researchers studying the immune response to SARS-CoV-2, is where the repertoires were released. Subjects who had been exposed to COVID-19, were actively infected with it, or had recovered from it provided the deeply sampled blood TCRbeta repertoires that made up the dataset. The material from the prospective study consisted of cDNA or gDNA derived from T cells, B-cell-depleted T cells, or PBMCs. Where available, HLA class I and class II types were obtained from metadata supplied by the sample provider rather than from assay-based typing.

Beyond this particular receptor, the publication reports: Clinical and demographic metadata were provided uncurated, with the amount varying by source and participant.

About this clone itself: Its antigen specificity is not known. No base quality values were provided; no much bigger clone lies one nucleotide off.

Participants in the prospective study were aged 18 to 89 years, lived in under 30 United States geographic areas, and enrolled through a virtual design. To assign participants to cohorts, the prospective study relied on clinical history that participants themselves reported in a screening survey and a study questionnaire. Mobile phlebotomists in the prospective study collected whole blood, serum and a nasopharyngeal or oropharyngeal swab from every participant. Prospective study participants could optionally give additional blood draws and questionnaires over an approximately two-month period. Blood samples from the prospective study were shipped frozen or at room temperature prior to DNA extraction. The CDR3 has 14 amino acids, counting the end cysteine and phenylalanine. Left in the record is the CDR3 DNA by itself, 42 bases read in frame from the first base. Based on the germline V gene, the CDR1 and CDR2 sequences are MDHEN and SYDVKM. Trimming takes 6 bases from V and 6 bases from J, and the germline ends sit 15 bases apart.

TCRbeta CDR3 regions were amplified from genomic DNA by means of the immunoSEQ Assay, a bias-controlled multiplex PCR. In the original analysis: Within the assay, amplification of reference gene primers was used to estimate how many nucleated cells each sample contained. To quantify the absolute abundance of each unique TCRbeta CDR3 rearrangement, sequence reads were collapsed and filtered. Productive Simpson clonality was computed per sample as the square root of Simpson's diversity index over productive rearrangements. TCRdb carries this immuneACCESS record with in-frame sequences only. Its versions omit some clonotypes, under half of them owing to an unresolved V gene in the studies checked, with the rest unexplained. The V and J calls and clone size come from that table; D and trimming were worked out from the DNA. The sample table contains about 170,000 clones; only one count was recorded for 70% to 80% of them. Around a fifth of the sample is taken by the ten largest.

The sequenced sample was PBMCs or T cells enriched from blood (not recorded which). The V and J segments used are TRBV28 and TRBJ1-5; TRBD1 might be the D gene, on 6 matching bases. The sequence came from a woman aged 65 to 85 in a cohort exposed to, infected with or recovered from COVID-19 (not recorded which). The nucleotides are TGTGCCAGCAGAGGGGGGGGCATTGCTCAGCCCCAGCATTTT. It translates to CASRGGGIAQPQHF.